Here is one T cell receptor (beta chain) with its context. Its specificity is unknown. The CDR3 runs 13 residues. Germline CDR1 reads WNHNN; CDR2 reads SYGVQD (reference sequence). V was pared by 4 bases and J by 4 bases, with 9 bases between. This sample was taken from a study of shared clonotypes between healthy human individuals. Turning to the study itself: Donor composition was a couple of women and three men, aged 18 to 49. For every donor, three CD4 naive, three CD4 memory, two CD8 naive and one CD8 memory plates were used. Points from the study as a whole: Investigators expected sequencing depth to affect clonotype sharing among donors. Exclusively blood specimens were collected; tissue repertoires likely differ.

Data came from immunoSEQ multiplex PCR; TCRdb stores just in-frame clones and leaves some out. The table includes approximately 2.4 million clones, roughly 95% detected once. The sequencing sample was made of naive CD4+ T cells sorted from blood. Stated subset: CD45RA+ positively selected. J is TRBJ2-3 and V is TRBV10-1; no firm D call. The TCR was taken from a man aged 18-30 years in good health. Written as DNA, the CDR3 is TGCGCCAGCAGTGCGGCGGTCGCAGATACGCAGTATTTT. Protein: CASSAAVADTQYF.